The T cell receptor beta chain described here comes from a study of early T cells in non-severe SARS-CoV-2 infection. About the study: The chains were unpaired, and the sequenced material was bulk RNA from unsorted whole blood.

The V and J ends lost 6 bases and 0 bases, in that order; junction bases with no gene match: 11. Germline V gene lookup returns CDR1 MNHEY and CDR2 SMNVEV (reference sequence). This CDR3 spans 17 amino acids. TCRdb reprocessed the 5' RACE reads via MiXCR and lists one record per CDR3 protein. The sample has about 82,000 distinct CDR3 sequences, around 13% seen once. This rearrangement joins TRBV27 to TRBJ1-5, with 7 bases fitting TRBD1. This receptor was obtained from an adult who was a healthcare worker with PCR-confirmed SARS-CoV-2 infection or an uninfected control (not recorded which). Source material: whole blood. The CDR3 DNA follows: TGTGCCAGCAGATCAACCGGGACAGTTTATAGCAATCAGCCCCAGCATTTT. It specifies CASRSTGTVYSNQPQHF.